This T cell receptor (beta chain) is drawn from a study of OX40 agonist ivuxolimab in advanced cancers. Regarding the complete study: Ivuxolimab was an agonistic, fully human IgG2 monoclonal antibody directed against OX40 (CD134), a costimulatory receptor. A male proportion of around 81% and a mean age of 60 years, ranging from roughly 23 to 90, were recorded for the dose-escalation cohort. Among the roughly 50 dose-escalation patients, around 20 had hepatocellular carcinoma, roughly 15 melanoma, 9 renal cell carcinoma and 9 head and neck cancer. Patients were allowed to have had prior anti-PD-1, anti-PD-L1 or anti-CTLA-4 therapy, and roughly two fifths of the dose-escalation patients had been treated with checkpoint inhibitors. Intravenous ivuxolimab was administered to patients every 2 weeks at six dose levels: 0.01, 0.1, 0.3, 1.5, 3 and 10 mg/kg. The point of sequencing TCRbeta in the periphery was to test whether ivuxolimab changed TCR sequence diversity and drove clonal T-cell expansion. Three dose-escalation patients achieved partial responses, one with hepatocellular carcinoma and two with cutaneous melanoma. The paper covers the monotherapy dose-escalation part of the phase I ivuxolimab trial, which included N of about 50 patients. What the work shows at the level of the full study, not this receptor alone: Low levels of normalized T-cell clonal expansion were also seen in some nonresponding patients. In the 0.1-3.0 mg/kg groups, partial responders had among the lowest normalized peripheral clonal expansion, particularly in CD8+ T cells. At doses from 0.1 to 3.0 mg/kg, clonal expansion was seen in both CD4+ and CD8+ blood T cells between baseline and week 6. Which antigens the clonally expanded peripheral T cells were specific for was not determined. After ivuxolimab, more expanded clones were found on average in CD8+ T cells than in CD4+ T cells.

The trial excluded patients who had a history of autoimmune disease or were on systemic immunosuppression. Peripheral blood for TCR sequencing was collected from all dose cohorts at baseline, on cycle 4 day 1, and on cycle 7 day 1. Samples came from an open-label, multicenter, first-in-human phase I dose-escalation trial of ivuxolimab. Adults with locally advanced or metastatic melanoma, renal cell carcinoma, hepatocellular carcinoma or head and neck squamous cell carcinoma were enrolled in the trial. Before TCR sequencing, CD4+ and CD8+ T cells were separately sorted from peripheral blood. For sequencing of the TCRbeta CDR3 region, genomic DNA was extracted from the sorted cells. TCRbeta CDR3 regions were sequenced using the immunoSEQ Assay. Not all clones reach the TCRdb copy of this immuneACCESS table, which keeps in-frame sequences only. Checked studies attribute under half of the gap to unresolved V genes and leave the rest unexplained. Within this sample are tens of thousands of clones, with around 80% of them counted one time only. The ten largest account for around 2.1% of the sample.

The germline V gene encodes CDR1 SGHVS and CDR2 FQNEAQ. The V end loses 1 base and the J end loses 4 bases, and a stretch of 10 bases separates them. The CDR3 covers 15 residues, taking in both the cysteine and the phenylalanine. The DNA shown is the 45-base CDR3, in frame from base 1. For this clone: Its antigen target is currently unknown. Base qualities are not provided; no much larger clone lies one nucleotide away.

The source of this sequence is an adult with an advanced solid tumor such as melanoma, head and neck, liver or kidney cancer. Material: CD4+ or CD8+ T cells sorted from blood, obtained in a trial of the OX40 agonist ivuxolimab. Here the chain combines TRBV7-8 and TRBJ1-4, with the D segment identity uncertain. The sequenced DNA is TGTGCCAGCAGCTTAGGAGGACGGAGTAATGAAAAACTGTTTTTT. Its translation reads: CASSLGGRSNEKLFF.